The rows below give T cell receptor beta chains drawn from one sample of a study of cytotoxic CD8 clonotypes in ibrutinib-treated CLL. Here immunoSEQ multiplex PCR was the method, and the copy in TCRdb shows in-frame clones only, minus some. The data show about 130,000 clones, with roughly three quarters seen just once and about 13% held by the top ten. Source: PBMCs, taken after 12 months of ibrutinib treatment. All receptors derive from a human donor with chronic lymphocytic leukemia. Both conserved end residues are part of each CDR3. Each record gives: D gene, clone size, V gene, J gene, CDR3 protein, CDR3 DNA. The D gene is left open where the match is weak. Expanded clones are given a class, and other clones once, few, many or no size at all.

TRBD1	NA	TRBV30	TRBJ1-4	CAFDPGQGEWTNEKLFF	TGTGCCTTCGACCCGGGACAGGGCGAGTGGACTAATGAAAAACTGTTTTTT
NA	NA	TRBV27	TRBJ2-3	CASNPGGIWTDTQYF	TGTGCCAGCAACCCTGGGGGAATTTGGACAGATACGCAGTATTTT
NA	NA	TRBV27	TRBJ1-4	CASSTVLLGEKLFF	TGTGCCAGCAGTACGGTCTTGTTGGGTGAAAAACTGTTTTTT
NA	NA	TRBV27	TRBJ2-7	CASSFGQNSYVEQYF	TGTGCCAGCAGTTTCGGACAGAACTCCTACGTGGAGCAGTACTTC
NA	once	TRBV4-2	TRBJ2-1	CASSQDLANYFQQFF	TGTGCCAGCAGCCAAGATCTGGCGAATTACTTCCAGCAGTTCTTC
NA	NA	TRBV5-4	TRBJ1-1	CASSQDWDTEAFF	TGTGCCAGCAGCCAGGACTGGGACACTGAAGCTTTCTTT
NA	NA	TRBV5-1	TRBJ2-1	CASTPSGDSYNEQFF	TGCGCCAGCACCCCTTCGGGGGACTCCTACAATGAGCAGTTCTTC
TRBD1	few	TRBV7-9	TRBJ2-5	CASSGGDSQETQYF	TGTGCCAGCAGCGGTGGGGACAGCCAAGAGACCCAGTACTTC
NA	NA	TRBV5-1	TRBJ2-5	CASSLGDGRGTQYF	TGCGCCAGCAGCTTGGGAGACGGCCGCGGGACCCAGTACTTC
TRBD1	few	TRBV2	TRBJ2-7	CATKQGFPYEQYF	TGTGCCACCAAACAGGGGTTCCCCTACGAGCAGTACTTC
NA	NA	TRBV27	TRBJ2-7	CASSFDFGGSYEQYF	TGTGCCAGCAGTTTTGACTTCGGGGGATCCTACGAGCAGTACTTC
NA	few	TRBV5-4	TRBJ2-1	CASSSGLSYNEQFF	TGTGCCAGCAGCTCGGGTTTATCCTACAATGAGCAGTTCTTC
TRBD2	few	TRBV2	TRBJ2-7	CASSTSGRFYEQYF	TGTGCCAGCAGCACTAGCGGGAGATTCTACGAGCAGTACTTC
NA	once	TRBV2	TRBJ1-1	CASSLKNTEAFF	TGTGCCAGCAGTTTAAAGAACACTGAAGCTTTCTTT
NA	NA	TRBV12-5	TRBJ1-5	CASELDGYQPQHF	TGTGCTAGTGAACTTGACGGGTATCAGCCCCAGCATTTT
NA	NA	TRBV15	TRBJ1-2	CATSTRTESGYTF	TGTGCCACCAGCACCAGGACAGAGAGCGGCTACACCTTC
NA	few	TRBV10-1	TRBJ2-1	CASSDPGEYNEQFF	TGCGCCAGCAGTGACCCCGGCGAGTACAATGAGCAGTTCTTC
TRBD1	NA	TRBV5-1	TRBJ2-1	CASSRDRDRNEQFF	TGCGCCAGCAGCAGGGACAGGGACCGCAATGAGCAGTTCTTC
NA	few	TRBV7-9	TRBJ1-1	CASSPWTENTEAFF	TGTGCCAGCAGCCCATGGACTGAGAACACTGAAGCTTTCTTT
TRBD2	NA	TRBV5-1	TRBJ2-3	CASSLGLAGVITDTQYF	TGCGCCAGCAGCCTAGGACTAGCGGGAGTGATTACGGATACGCAGTATTTT
TRBD1	few	TRBV6-1	TRBJ1-5	CASTGTGDNQPQHF	TGTGCCAGCACTGGGACAGGGGACAATCAGCCCCAGCATTTT
NA	NA	TRBV7-9	TRBJ2-5	CASSSPLRETQYF	TGTGCCAGCAGCTCCCCGTTGAGGGAGACCCAGTACTTC
NA	NA	TRBV5-1	TRBJ2-6	CASSGIGANVLTF	TGCGCCAGCAGCGGAATTGGGGCCAACGTCCTGACTTTC
TRBD1	NA	TRBV15	TRBJ1-2	CATSRGGTGASGGYTF	TGTGCCACCAGCAGAGGAGGGACAGGGGCGTCTGGTGGCTACACCTTC
TRBD1	NA	TRBV5-1	TRBJ2-7	CASSLTGTGIYEQYF	TGCGCCAGCAGCCTAACCGGGACAGGGATCTACGAGCAGTACTTC
TRBD2	NA	TRBV6-5	TRBJ2-1	CASSYLAGYEQFF	TGTGCCAGCAGTTACCTAGCGGGATATGAGCAGTTCTTC
TRBD1	NA	TRBV5-8	TRBJ1-1	CASSLGTGVMNTEAFF	TGTGCCAGCAGCTTAGGGACAGGCGTCATGAACACTGAAGCTTTCTTT
NA	NA	TRBV21-1	TRBJ2-7	CASPSTQTYEQYF	TGTGCCAGCCCCTCGACACAAACCTACGAGCAGTACTTC
NA	once	TRBV5-6	TRBJ2-7	CASSFRTRFYEQYF	TGTGCCAGCAGCTTTCGTACTAGGTTCTACGAGCAGTACTTC
NA	NA	TRBV29-1	TRBJ2-1	CSVATSYNEQFF	TGCAGCGTTGCTACAAGCTACAATGAGCAGTTCTTC
NA	NA	TRBV27	TRBJ2-2	CASSLGTGSGELFF	TGTGCCAGCAGTTTGGGAACAGGGTCCGGGGAGCTGTTTTTT
TRBD1	NA	TRBV9	TRBJ2-3	CASSLRTRGGGQADTQYF	TGTGCCAGCAGCCTCCGAACTAGAGGGGGCGGTCAGGCGGATACGCAGTATTTT
TRBD1	once	TRBV28	TRBJ2-7	CASRVERGPYEQYF	TGTGCCAGCAGGGTTGAGAGGGGGCCCTACGAGCAGTACTTC
NA	few	TRBV19	TRBJ2-7	CASSPPETYEQYF	TGTGCCAGTAGTCCACCGGAGACCTACGAGCAGTACTTC
TRBD1	NA	TRBV5-1	TRBJ1-5	CASSLGQGNYQPQHF	TGCGCCAGCAGCTTGGGACAGGGTAATTATCAGCCCCAGCATTTT
TRBD1	NA	TRBV4-1	TRBJ2-7	CASSQGIGGMYEQYF	TGCGCCAGCAGCCAAGGTATAGGGGGCATGTACGAGCAGTACTTC
NA	NA	TRBV19	TRBJ2-7	CASSIYAGDYEQYF	TGTGCCAGTAGTATATATGCAGGGGACTACGAGCAGTACTTC
NA	once	TRBV2	TRBJ1-1	CASCRPPEAFF	TGTGCCAGCTGCCGTCCTCCTGAAGCTTTCTTT
NA	NA	TRBV30	TRBJ1-5	CAWSYNRENQPQHF	TGTGCCTGGAGTTATAACAGGGAGAATCAGCCCCAGCATTTT
NA	few	TRBV7-9	TRBJ2-1	CASSFADSYNEQFF	TGTGCCAGCAGCTTTGCGGACTCCTACAATGAGCAGTTCTTC
TRBD2	few	TRBV5-1	TRBJ2-1	CASQKREYEQFF	TGCGCCAGCCAGAAGCGGGAGTATGAGCAGTTCTTC
NA	NA	TRBV28	TRBJ2-7	CASSLSGAYEQYF	TGTGCCAGCAGTTTATCGGGGGCCTACGAGCAGTACTTC
NA	once	TRBV7-8	TRBJ2-7	CASSILPGFAEQYF	TGTGCCAGCAGCATCCTTCCGGGGTTCGCCGAGCAGTACTTC
TRBD2	NA	TRBV28	TRBJ2-3	CASSSTGTSGTHTDTQYF	TGTGCCAGCAGTTCAACCGGGACTAGCGGGACCCACACAGATACGCAGTATTTT
TRBD1	once	TRBV27	TRBJ2-3	CASSQHPDRVTTDTQYF	TGTGCCAGCAGCCAACACCCTGACAGGGTAACTACAGATACGCAGTATTTT
NA	few	TRBV9	TRBJ2-7	CASSVAVGSSYEQYF	TGTGCCAGCAGCGTAGCTGTCGGGAGCTCCTACGAGCAGTACTTC